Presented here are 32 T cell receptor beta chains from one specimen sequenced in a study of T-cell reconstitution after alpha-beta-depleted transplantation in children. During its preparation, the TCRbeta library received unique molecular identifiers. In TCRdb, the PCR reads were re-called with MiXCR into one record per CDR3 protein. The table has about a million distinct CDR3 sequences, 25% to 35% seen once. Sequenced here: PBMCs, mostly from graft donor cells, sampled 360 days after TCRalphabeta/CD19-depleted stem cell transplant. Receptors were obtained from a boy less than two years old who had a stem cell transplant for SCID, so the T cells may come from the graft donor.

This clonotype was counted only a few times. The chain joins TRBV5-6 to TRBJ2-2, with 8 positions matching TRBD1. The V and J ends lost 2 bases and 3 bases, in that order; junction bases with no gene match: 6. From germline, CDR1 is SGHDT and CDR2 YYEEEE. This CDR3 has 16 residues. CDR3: CASSFQGAWDTGELFF. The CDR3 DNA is TGTGCCAGCAGCTTCCAGGGGGCTTGGGACACCGGGGAGCTGTTTTTT.

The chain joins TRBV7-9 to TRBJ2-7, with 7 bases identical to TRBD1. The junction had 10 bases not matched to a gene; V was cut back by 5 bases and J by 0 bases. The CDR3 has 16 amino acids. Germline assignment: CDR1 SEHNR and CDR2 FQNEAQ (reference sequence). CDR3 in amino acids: CASSPNEGQRSYEQYF. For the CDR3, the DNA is TGTGCCAGCAGCCCCAATGAGGGACAGCGCTCCTACGAGCAGTACTTC.

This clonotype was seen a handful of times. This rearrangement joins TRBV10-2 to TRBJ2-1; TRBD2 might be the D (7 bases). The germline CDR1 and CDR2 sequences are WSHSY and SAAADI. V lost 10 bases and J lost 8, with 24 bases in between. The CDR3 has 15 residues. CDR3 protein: CATEWGRGGRYEQFF. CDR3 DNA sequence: TGCGCCACCGAATGGGGTCGCGGGGGCCGGTATGAGCAGTTCTTC.

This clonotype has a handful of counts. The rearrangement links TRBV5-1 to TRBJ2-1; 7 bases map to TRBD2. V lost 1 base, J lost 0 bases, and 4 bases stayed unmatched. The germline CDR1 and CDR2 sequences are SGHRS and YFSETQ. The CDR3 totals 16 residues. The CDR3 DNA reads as TGCGCCAGCAGCTTGCCACTAGCGAGCTCCTACAATGAGCAGTTCTTC. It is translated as CASSLPLASSYNEQFF. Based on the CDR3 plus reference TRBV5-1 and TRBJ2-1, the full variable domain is KAGVTQTPRYLIKTRGQQVTLSCSPISGHRSVSWYQQTPGQGLQFLFEYFSETQRNKGNFPGRFSGRQFSNSRSEMNVSTLELGDSALYLCASSLPLASSYNEQFFGPGTRLTVL.

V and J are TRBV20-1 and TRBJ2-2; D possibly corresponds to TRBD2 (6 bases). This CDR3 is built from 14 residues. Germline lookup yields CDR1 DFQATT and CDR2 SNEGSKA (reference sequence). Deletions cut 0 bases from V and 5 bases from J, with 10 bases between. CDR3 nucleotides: TGCAGTGCTAGAGATTTTGGAGGGACCGGGGAGCTGTTTTTT. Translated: CSARDFGGTGELFF.

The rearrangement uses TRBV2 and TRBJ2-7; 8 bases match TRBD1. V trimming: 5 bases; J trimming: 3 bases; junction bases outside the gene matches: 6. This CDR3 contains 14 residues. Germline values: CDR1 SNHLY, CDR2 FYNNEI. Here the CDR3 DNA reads TGTGCCAGCAGTAGGACAGGGAACCTCTACGAGCAGTACTTC. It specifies CASSRTGNLYEQYF.

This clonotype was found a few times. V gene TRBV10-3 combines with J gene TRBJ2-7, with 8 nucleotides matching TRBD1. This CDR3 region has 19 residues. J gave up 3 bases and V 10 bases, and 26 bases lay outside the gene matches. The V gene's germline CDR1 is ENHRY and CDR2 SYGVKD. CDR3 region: CATRGQNGTGPGSRYEQYF. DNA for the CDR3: TGTGCCACTAGGGGCCAAAACGGGACAGGCCCCGGATCTCGCTACGAGCAGTACTTC.

CDR3 protein: CASSITGGQSDTQYF. CDR3 DNA sequence: TGCGCCAGCAGCATCACAGGGGGCCAGTCAGATACGCAGTATTTT. The chain recombines TRBV4-1 with TRBJ2-3, with 9 nucleotides matching TRBD1. Trimming removed 5 bases from V and 4 bases from J; junction bases left unmatched: 7. The CDR3 loop spans 15 amino acids. From germline, CDR1 is MGHRA and CDR2 YSYEKL.

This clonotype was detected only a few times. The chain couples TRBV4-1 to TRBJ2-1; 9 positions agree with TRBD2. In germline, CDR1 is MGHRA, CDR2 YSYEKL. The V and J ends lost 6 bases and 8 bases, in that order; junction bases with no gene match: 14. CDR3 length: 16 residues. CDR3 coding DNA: TGCGCCAGCAGTCTCCATGGAGGGCGGGGGGGCGATGAGCAGTTCTTC. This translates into CASSLHGGRGGDEQFF.

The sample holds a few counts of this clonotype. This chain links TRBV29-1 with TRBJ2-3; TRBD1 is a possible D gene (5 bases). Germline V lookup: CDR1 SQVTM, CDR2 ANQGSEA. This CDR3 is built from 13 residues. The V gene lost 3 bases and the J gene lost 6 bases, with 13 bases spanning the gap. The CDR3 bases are TGCAGCGTTGATGGGGCGGCGAGGGATACGCAGTATTTT. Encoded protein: CSVDGAARDTQYF.

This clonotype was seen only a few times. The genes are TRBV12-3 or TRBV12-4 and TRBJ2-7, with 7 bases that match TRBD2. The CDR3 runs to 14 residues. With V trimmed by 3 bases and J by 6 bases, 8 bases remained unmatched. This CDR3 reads CASSLIAGGLEQYF. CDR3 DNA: TGTGCCAGCAGTTTGATAGCGGGTGGCCTCGAGCAGTACTTC.

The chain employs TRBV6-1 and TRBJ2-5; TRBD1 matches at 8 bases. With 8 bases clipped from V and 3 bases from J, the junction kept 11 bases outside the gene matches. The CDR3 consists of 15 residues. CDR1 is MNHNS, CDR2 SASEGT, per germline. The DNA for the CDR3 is TGTGCCAGCGGGTCCCCGACAGGGGCGGAAGAGACCCAGTACTTC. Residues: CASGSPTGAEETQYF.

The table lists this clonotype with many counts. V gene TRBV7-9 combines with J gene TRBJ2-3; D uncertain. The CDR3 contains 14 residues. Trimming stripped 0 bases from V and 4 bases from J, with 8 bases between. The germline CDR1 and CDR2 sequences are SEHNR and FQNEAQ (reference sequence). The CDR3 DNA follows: TGTGCCAGCAGCTTAGCGATTGGGTCAGATACGCAGTATTTT. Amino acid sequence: CASSLAIGSDTQYF.

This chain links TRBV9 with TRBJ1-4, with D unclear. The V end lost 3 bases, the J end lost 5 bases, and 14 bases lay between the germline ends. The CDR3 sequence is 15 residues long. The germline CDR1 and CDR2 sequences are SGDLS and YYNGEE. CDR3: CASSAGPQKNEKLFF. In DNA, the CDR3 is TGTGCCAGCAGCGCCGGGCCGCAAAAGAATGAAAAACTGTTTTTT. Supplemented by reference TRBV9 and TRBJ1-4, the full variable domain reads DSGVTQTPKHLITATGQRVTLRCSPRSGDLSVYWYQQSLDQGLQFLIQYYNGEERAKGNILERFSAQQFPDLHSELNLSSLELGDSALYFCASSAGPQKNEKLFFGSGTQLSVL.

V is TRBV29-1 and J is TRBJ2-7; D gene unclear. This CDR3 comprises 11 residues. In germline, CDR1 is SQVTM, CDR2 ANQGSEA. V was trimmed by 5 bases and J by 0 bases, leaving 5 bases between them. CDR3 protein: CSVFDSYEQYF. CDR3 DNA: TGCAGCGTTTTTGACTCCTACGAGCAGTACTTC.

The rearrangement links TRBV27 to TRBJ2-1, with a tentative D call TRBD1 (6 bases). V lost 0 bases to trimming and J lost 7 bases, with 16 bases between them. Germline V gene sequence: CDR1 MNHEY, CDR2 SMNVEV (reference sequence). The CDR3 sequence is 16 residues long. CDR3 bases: TGTGCCAGCAGTTTATCGGCCAGGGGAGCTCTGAATGAGCAGTTCTTC. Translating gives CASSLSARGALNEQFF.

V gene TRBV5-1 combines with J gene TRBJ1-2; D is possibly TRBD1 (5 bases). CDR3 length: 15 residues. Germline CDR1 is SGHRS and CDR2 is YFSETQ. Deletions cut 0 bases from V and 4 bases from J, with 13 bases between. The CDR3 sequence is CASSLDQGIGYGYTF. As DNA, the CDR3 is TGCGCCAGCAGCTTGGATCAGGGTATCGGCTATGGCTACACCTTC.

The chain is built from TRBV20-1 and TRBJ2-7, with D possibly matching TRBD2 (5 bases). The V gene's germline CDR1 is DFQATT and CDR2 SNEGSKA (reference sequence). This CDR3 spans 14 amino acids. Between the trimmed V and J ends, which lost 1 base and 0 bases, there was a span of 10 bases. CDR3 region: CSARGESSSYEQYF. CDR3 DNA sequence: TGCAGTGCTAGAGGGGAGTCGAGCTCCTACGAGCAGTACTTC.

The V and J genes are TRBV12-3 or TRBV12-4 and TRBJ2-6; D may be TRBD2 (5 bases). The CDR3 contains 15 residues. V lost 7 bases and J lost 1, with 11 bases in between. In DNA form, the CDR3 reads TGTGCCAGCAACCTTAGGACTTCTGGGGCCAACGTCCTGACTTTC. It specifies CASNLRTSGANVLTF.

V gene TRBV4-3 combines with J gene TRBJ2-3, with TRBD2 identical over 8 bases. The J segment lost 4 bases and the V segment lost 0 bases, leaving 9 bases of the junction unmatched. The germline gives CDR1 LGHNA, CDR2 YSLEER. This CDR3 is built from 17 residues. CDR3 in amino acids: CASSQDWGLGGADTQYF. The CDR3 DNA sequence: TGCGCCAGCAGCCAAGACTGGGGACTAGGGGGGGCAGATACGCAGTATTTT.

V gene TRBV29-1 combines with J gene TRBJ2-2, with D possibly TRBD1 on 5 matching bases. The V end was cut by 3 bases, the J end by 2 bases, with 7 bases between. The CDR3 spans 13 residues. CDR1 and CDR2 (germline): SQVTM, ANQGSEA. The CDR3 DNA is TGCAGCGTTGATGACAGAAACACCGGGGAGCTGTTTTTT. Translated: CSVDDRNTGELFF.

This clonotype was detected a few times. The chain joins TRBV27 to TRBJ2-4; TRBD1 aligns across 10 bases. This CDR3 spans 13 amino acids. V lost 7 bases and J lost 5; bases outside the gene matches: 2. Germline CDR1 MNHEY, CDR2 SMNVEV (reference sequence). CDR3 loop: CASIGQGENIQYF. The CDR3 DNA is TGTGCCAGCATCGGACAGGGGGAAAACATTCAGTACTTC.

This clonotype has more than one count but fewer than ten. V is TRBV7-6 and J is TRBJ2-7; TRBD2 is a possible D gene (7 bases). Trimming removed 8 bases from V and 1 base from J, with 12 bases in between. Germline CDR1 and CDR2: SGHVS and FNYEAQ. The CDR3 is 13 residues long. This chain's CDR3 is CASGRGDSYEQYF. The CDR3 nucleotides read TGTGCCAGCGGGAGGGGGGATTCCTACGAGCAGTACTTC. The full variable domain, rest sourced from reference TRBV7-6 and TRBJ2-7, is GAGVSQSPRYKVTKRGQDVALRCDPISGHVSLYWYRQALGQGPEFLTYFNYEAQQDKSGLPNDRFSAERPEGSISTLTIQRTEQRDSAMYRCASGRGDSYEQYFGPGTRLTVT.

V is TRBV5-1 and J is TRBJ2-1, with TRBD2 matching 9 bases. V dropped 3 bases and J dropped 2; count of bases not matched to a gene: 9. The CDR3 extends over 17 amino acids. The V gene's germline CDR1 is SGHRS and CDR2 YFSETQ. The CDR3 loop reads CASSWRASGDPYNEQFF. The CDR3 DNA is TGCGCCAGCAGCTGGAGGGCTAGCGGGGATCCCTACAATGAGCAGTTCTTC.

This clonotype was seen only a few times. The CDR3 spells CASSRIQGDTYEQYF. CDR3 bases: TGCGCCAGCAGCCGCATACAGGGGGACACCTACGAGCAGTACTTC. The chain recombines TRBV4-1 with TRBJ2-7, with 8 bases identical to TRBD1. The CDR3 has 15 residues. The germline V gene encodes CDR1 MGHRA and CDR2 YSYEKL. J was trimmed by 2 bases and V by 4 bases; bases with no gene match: 7.

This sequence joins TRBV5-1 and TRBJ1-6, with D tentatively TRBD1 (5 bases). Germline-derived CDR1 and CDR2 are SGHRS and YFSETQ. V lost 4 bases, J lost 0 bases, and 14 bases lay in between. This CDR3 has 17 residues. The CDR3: CASSTGRESSYNSPLHF. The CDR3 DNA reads TGCGCCAGCAGCACGGGACGAGAAAGCTCCTATAATTCACCCCTCCACTTT.

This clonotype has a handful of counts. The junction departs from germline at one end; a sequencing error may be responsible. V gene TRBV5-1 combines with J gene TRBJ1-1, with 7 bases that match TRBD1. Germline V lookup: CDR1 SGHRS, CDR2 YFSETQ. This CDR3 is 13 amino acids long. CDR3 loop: CTSSDRVRAEAFF. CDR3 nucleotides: TGCACCAGCAGCGACAGGGTACGAGCTGAAGCTTTCTTT.

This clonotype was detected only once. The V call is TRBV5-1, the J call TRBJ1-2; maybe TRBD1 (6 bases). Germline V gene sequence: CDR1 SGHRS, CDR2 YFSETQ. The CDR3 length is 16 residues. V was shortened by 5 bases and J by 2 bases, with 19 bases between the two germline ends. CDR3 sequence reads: CASRLPYQGTNYGYTF. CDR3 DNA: TGCGCCAGCAGACTACCTTATCAGGGGACCAACTATGGCTACACCTTC.

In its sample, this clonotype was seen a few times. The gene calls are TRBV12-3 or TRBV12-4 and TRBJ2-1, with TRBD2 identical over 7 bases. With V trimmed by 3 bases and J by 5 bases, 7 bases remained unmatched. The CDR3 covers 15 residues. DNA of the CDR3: TGTGCCAGCAGTTTGGAGCGGGGAGGACACAATGAGCAGTTCTTC. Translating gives CASSLERGGHNEQFF.

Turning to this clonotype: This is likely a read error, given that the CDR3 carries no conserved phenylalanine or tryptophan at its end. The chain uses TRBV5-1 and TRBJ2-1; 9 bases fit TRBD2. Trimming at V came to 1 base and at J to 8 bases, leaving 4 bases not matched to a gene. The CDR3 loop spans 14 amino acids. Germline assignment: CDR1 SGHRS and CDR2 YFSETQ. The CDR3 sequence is CASSLQRGVDEQFL. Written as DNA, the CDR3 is TGCGCCAGCAGCTTGCAGCGGGGGGTCGATGAGCAGTTCTTG.

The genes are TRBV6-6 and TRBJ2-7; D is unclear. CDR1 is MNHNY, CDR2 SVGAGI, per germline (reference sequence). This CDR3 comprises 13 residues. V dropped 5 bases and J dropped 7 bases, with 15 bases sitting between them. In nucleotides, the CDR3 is TGTGCCAGCAGTCCGACCGGATTCATAGAGCAGTACTTC. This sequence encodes CASSPTGFIEQYF.

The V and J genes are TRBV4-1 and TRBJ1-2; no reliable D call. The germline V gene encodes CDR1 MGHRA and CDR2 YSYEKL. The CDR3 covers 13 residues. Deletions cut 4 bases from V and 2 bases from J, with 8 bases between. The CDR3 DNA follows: TGCGCCAGCAGCCCGGTTAGGAACTATGGCTACACCTTC. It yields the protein CASSPVRNYGYTF.